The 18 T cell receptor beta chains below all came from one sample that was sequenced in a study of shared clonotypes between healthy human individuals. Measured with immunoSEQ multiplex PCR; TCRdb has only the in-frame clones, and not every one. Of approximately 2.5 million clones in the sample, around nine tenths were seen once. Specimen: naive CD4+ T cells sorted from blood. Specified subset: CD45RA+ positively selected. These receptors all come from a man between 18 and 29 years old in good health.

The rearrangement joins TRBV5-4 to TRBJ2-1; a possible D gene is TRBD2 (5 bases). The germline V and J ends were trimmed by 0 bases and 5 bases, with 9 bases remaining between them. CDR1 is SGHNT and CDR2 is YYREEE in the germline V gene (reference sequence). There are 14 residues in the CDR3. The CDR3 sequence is CASSLVAIHNEQFF. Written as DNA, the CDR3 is TGTGCCAGCAGCTTGGTAGCGATCCACAATGAGCAGTTCTTC.

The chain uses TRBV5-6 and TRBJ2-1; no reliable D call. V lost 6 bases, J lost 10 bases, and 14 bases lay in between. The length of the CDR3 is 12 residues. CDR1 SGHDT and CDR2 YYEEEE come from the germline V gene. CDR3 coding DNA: TGTGCCAGCACCTCTAATAGCAGAGAGCAGTTCTTC. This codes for CASTSNSREQFF.

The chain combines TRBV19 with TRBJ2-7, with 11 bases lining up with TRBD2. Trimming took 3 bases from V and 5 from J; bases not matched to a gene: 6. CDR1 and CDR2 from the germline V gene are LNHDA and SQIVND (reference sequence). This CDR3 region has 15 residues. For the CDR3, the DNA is TGTGCCAGTAGTATTTTAGCGGGAGGGCCACACGAGCAGTACTTC. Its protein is CASSILAGGPHEQYF.

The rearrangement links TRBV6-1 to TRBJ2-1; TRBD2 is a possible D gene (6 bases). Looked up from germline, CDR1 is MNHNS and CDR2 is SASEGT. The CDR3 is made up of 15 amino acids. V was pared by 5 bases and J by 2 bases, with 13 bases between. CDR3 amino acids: CASSPTSIPYNEQFF. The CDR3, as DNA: TGTGCCAGCAGTCCTACTAGCATCCCCTACAATGAGCAGTTCTTC.

The CDR3 sequence: CSVSGNEKLFF. The CDR3 DNA sequence: TGCAGCGTTTCCGGAAATGAAAAACTGTTTTTT. J is TRBJ1-4 and V is TRBV29-1; D is ambiguous. V shed 5 bases and J shed 5 bases, with 6 bases lying between them. In germline, CDR1 is SQVTM, CDR2 ANQGSEA. This CDR3 comprises 11 residues. The entire variable domain, with the rest obtained from reference TRBV29-1 and TRBJ1-4, is as follows: SAVISQKPSRDICQRGTSLTIQCQVDSQVTMMFWYRQQPGQSLTLIATANQGSEATYESGFVIDKFPISRPNLTFSTLTVSNMSPEDSSIYLCSVSGNEKLFFGSGTQLSVL.

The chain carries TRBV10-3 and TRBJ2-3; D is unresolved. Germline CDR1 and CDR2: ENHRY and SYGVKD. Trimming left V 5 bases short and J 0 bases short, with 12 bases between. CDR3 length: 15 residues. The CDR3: CAISTVRASTDTQYF. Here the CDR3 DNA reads TGTGCCATCAGTACCGTACGGGCTAGCACAGATACGCAGTATTTT.

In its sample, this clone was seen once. The CDR3 here is CASSLGPNTGELFF. For the CDR3, the DNA is TGTGCCAGCAGCCTCGGACCGAACACCGGGGAGCTGTTTTTT. V and J are TRBV2 and TRBJ2-2, with D hard to call. Deletions cut 6 bases from V and 0 bases from J, with 8 bases between. Looked up from germline, CDR1 is SNHLY and CDR2 is FYNNEI. The CDR3 runs 14 residues.

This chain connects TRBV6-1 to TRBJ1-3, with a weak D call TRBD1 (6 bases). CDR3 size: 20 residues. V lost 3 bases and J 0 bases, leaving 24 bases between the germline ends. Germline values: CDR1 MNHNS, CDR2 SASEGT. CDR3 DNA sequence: TGTGCCAGCAGTGACTTCTCCTTCTTTACAGGGCTCAACTCTGGAAACACCATATATTTT. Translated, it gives CASSDFSFFTGLNSGNTIYF.

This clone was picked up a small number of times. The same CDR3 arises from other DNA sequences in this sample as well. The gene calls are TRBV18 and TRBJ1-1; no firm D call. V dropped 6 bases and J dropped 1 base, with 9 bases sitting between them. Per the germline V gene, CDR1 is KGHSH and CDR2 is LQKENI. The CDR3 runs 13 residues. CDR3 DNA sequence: TGTGCCAGCTCGCCCGGCCAGAACACTGAAGCTTTCTTT. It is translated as CASSPGQNTEAFF.

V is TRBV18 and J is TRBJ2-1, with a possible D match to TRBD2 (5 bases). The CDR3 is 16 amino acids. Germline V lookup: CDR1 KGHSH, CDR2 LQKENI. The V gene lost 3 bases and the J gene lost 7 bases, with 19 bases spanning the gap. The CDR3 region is CASSPALVGVTNEQFF. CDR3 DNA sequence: TGTGCCAGCTCACCGGCGTTGGTGGGAGTGACAAATGAGCAGTTCTTC.

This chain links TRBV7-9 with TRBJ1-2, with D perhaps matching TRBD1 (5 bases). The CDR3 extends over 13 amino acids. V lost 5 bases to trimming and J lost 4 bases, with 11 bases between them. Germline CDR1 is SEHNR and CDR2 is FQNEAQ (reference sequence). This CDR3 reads CASSRRDVYGYTF. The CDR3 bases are TGTGCCAGCAGCCGCAGGGATGTCTATGGCTACACCTTC.

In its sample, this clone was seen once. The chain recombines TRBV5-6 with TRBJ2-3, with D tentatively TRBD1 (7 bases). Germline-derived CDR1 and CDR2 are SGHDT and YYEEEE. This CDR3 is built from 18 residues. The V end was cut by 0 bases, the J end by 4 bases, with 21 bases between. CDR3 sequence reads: CASSLAWTGGVTSDTQYF. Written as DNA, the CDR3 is TGTGCCAGCAGCTTGGCTTGGACAGGCGGGGTAACATCAGATACGCAGTATTTT.

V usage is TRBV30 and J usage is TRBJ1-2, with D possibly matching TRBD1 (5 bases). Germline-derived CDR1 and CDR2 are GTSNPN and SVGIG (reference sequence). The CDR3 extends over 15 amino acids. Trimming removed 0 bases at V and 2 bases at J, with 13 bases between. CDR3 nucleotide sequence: TGTGCCTGGAGTGTAGGGGCAGGACCGAACTATGGCTACACCTTC. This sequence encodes CAWSVGAGPNYGYTF.

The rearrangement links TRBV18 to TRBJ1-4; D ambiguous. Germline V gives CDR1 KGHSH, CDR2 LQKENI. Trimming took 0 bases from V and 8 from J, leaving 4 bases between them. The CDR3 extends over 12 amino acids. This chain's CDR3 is CASSPPTEKLFF. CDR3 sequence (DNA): TGTGCCAGCTCACCACCGACGGAAAAACTGTTTTTT. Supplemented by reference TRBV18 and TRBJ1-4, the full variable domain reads NAGVMQNPRHLVRRRGQEARLRCSPMKGHSHVYWYRQLPEEGLKFMVYLQKENIIDESGMPKERFSAEFPKEGPSILRIQQVVRGDSAAYFCASSPPTEKLFFGSGTQLSVL.

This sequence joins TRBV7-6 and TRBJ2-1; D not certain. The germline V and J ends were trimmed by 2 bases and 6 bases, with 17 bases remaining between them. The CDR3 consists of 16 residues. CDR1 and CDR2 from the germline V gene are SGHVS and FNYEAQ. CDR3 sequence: CASSLPPPLVANEQFF. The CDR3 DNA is TGTGCCAGCAGCTTACCCCCGCCGCTAGTTGCCAATGAGCAGTTCTTC.

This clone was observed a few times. CDR3 sequence reads: CAISSLAQNTGELFF. The CDR3, as DNA: TGTGCCATCAGTAGTCTAGCCCAGAACACCGGGGAGCTGTTTTTT. The chain couples TRBV10-3 to TRBJ2-2; D perhaps matches TRBD2 (5 bases). Germline assignment: CDR1 ENHRY and CDR2 SYGVKD. The CDR3 sequence is 15 residues long. The germline V and J ends were trimmed by 5 bases and 1 base, with 11 bases remaining between them.

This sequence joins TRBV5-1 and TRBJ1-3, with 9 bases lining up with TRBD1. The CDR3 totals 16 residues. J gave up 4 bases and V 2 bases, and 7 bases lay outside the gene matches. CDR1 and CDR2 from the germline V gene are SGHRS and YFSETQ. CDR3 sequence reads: CASSFLGQGTGNTIYF. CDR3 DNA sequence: TGCGCCAGCAGCTTCTTAGGACAGGGGACCGGAAACACCATATATTTT.

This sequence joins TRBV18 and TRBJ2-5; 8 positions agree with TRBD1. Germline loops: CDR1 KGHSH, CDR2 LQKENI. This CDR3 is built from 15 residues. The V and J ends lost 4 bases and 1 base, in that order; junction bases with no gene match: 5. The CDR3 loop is CASSLNQGAQETQYF. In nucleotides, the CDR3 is TGTGCCAGCTCACTGAATCAGGGGGCCCAAGAGACCCAGTACTTC.